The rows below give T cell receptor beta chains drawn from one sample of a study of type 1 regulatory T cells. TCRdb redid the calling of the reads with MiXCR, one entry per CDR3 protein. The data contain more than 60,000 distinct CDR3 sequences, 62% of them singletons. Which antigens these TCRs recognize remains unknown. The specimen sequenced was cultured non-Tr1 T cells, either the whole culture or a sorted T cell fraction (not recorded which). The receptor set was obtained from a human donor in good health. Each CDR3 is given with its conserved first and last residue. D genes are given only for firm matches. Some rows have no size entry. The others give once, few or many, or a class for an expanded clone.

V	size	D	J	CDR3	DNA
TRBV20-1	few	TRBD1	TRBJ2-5	CSAGRTGGETQYF	TGCAGTGCTGGGCGGACAGGGGGAGAGACCCAGTACTTC
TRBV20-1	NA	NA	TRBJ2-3	CSARVRGSSTDTQYF	TGCAGTGCTAGAGTCAGGGGATCTTCCACAGATACGCAGTATTTT
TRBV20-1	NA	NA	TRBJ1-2	CSARDRDSSYYGYTF	TGCAGTGCTAGAGATCGCGACAGCTCCTACTATGGCTACACCTTC
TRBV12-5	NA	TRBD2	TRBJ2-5	CASGLGTGGQYF	TGTGCTAGTGGTTTGGGTACGGGAGGCCAGTACTTC
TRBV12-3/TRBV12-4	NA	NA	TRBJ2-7	CASSLGAGTLDEQYF	TGTGCCAGCAGTTTAGGGGCGGGGACCCTGGACGAGCAGTACTTC
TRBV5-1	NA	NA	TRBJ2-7	CASSFGPQGALYEQYF	TGCGCCAGCAGCTTCGGCCCACAGGGTGCCCTCTACGAGCAGTACTTC
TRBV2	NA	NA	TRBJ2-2	CASSEQADTGELFF	TGTGCCAGCAGTGAGCAGGCGGACACCGGGGAGCTGTTTTTT
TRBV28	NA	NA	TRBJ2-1	CASRDFDEQFF	TGTGCCAGCAGGGATTTCGATGAGCAGTTCTTC
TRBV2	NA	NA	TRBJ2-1	CASRGSGGVEQFF	TGTGCCAGCAGGGGCTCGGGGGGCGTTGAGCAGTTCTTC
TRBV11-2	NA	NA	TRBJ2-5	CASRRTHPETQYF	TGTGCCAGCAGGAGGACCCATCCCGAGACCCAGTACTTC
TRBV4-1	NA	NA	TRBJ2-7	CASSQDRVEGREQYF	TGCGCCAGCAGCCAAGATCGGGTAGAGGGACGCGAGCAGTACTTC
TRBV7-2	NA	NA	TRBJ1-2	CAGSFGPNYGYTF	TGTGCCGGCAGCTTTGGCCCAAACTATGGCTACACCTTC
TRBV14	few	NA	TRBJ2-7	CASSQIFYGEQYF	TGTGCCAGCAGCCAAATTTTTTACGGGGAGCAGTACTTC
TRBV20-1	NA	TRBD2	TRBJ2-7	CSAELAGKEYEQYF	TGCAGTGCGGAACTAGCGGGAAAGGAGTACGAGCAGTACTTC
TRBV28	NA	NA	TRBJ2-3	CASSFGTYTDTQYF	TGTGCCAGCAGTTTTGGGACTTACACAGATACGCAGTATTTT
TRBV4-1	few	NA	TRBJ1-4	CASSQDVGRNEKLFF	TGCGCCAGCAGCCAAGACGTAGGAAGGAATGAAAAACTGTTTTTT
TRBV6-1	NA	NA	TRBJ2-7	CASSLDGSYEQYF	TGTGCCAGCAGCCTTGACGGCTCCTACGAGCAGTACTTC
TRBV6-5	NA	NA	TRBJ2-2	CASSPSHPYNSGELFF	TGTGCCAGCAGCCCATCCCACCCGTATAACTCCGGGGAGCTGTTTTTT
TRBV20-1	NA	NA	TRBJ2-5	CSASGGGETQYF	TGCAGTGCAAGTGGGGGTGGGGAGACCCAGTACTTC
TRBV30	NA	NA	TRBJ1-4	CAWSRPGSGNEKLFF	TGTGCCTGGAGTCGGCCGGGGTCCGGAAATGAAAAACTGTTTTTT
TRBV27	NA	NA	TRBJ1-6	CASRRQARDSPLHF	TGTGCCAGCAGAAGACAGGCTCGGGATTCACCCCTCCACTTT
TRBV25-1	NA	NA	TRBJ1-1	CASSDWGSEAFF	TGTGCCAGCAGTGATTGGGGGTCTGAAGCTTTCTTT
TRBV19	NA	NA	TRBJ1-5	CANSEQGSGQPQHF	TGTGCCAATAGTGAACAGGGATCCGGTCAGCCCCAGCATTTT
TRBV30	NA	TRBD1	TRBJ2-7	CAWSQSLGQGKYEQYF	TGTGCCTGGAGTCAATCCCTGGGACAGGGGAAGTACGAGCAGTACTTC
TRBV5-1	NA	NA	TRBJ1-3	CASSLVGSSGNTIYF	TGCGCCAGCAGCTTGGTCGGGAGCTCTGGAAACACCATATATTTT
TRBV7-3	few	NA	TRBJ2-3	CASSPGNSNTDTQYF	TGTGCCAGCAGCCCCGGCAACTCAAACACAGATACGCAGTATTTT
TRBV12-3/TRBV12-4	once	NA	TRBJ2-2	CASSLIEKELFF	TGTGCCAGCAGTTTAATAGAGAAGGAGCTGTTTTTT
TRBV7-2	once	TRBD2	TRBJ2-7	CASSLDAAGTNTQYF	TGTGCCAGCAGCTTAGATGCAGCGGGGACTAACACGCAGTACTTC
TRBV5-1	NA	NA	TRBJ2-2	CASSLEGANTGELFF	TGCGCCAGCAGCTTGGAGGGGGCGAACACCGGGGAGCTGTTTTTT
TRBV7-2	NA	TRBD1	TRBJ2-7	CASSFRQGIWYF	TGTGCCAGCAGCTTCAGACAGGGGATCTGGTACTTC
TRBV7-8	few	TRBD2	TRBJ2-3	CASSAWTSGRGDTQYF	TGTGCCAGCAGCGCGTGGACTAGCGGGAGAGGGGATACGCAGTATTTT
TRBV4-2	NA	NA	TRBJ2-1	CASRYNEQFF	TGTGCCAGCAGATACAATGAGCAGTTCTTC
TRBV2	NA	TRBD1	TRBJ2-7	CASTRDRGLEQYF	TGTGCCAGCACCCGGGACAGGGGGCTCGAGCAGTACTTC
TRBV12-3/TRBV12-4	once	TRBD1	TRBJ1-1	CASSRTGDTEAFF	TGTGCCAGCAGCCGTACAGGGGACACTGAAGCTTTCTTT
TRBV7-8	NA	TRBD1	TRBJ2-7	CASRLSGQGFYEQYF	TGTGCCAGCAGGCTTTCGGGACAGGGATTCTACGAGCAGTACTTC
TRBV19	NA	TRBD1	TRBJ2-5	CASSRQGETQYF	TGTGCCAGTAGTCGACAGGGCGAGACCCAGTACTTC
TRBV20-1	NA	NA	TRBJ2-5	CSARVTTHQETQYF	TGCAGTGCTAGAGTGACGACACATCAAGAGACCCAGTACTTC
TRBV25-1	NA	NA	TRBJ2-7	CASSPHFGYEQYF	TGTGCCAGCAGTCCCCATTTCGGCTACGAGCAGTACTTC
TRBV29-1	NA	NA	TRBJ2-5	CSVRAGRETQYF	TGCAGCGTTAGGGCCGGGCGGGAGACCCAGTACTTC
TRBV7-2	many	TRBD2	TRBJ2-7	CASSPGLAGGSEQYF	TGTGCCAGCAGCCCTGGACTAGCGGGAGGTAGCGAGCAGTACTTC
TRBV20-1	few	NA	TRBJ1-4	CSAQQETFEKLFF	TGCAGTGCCCAACAGGAAACTTTTGAAAAACTGTTTTTT
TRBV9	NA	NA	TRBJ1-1	CASSDTGIRAEAFF	TGTGCCAGCAGCGATACAGGGATAAGAGCTGAAGCTTTCTTT
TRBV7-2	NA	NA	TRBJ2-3	CASSLFRTDTQYF	TGTGCCAGCAGCTTATTCCGCACAGATACGCAGTATTTT
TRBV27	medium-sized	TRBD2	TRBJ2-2	CAGRSGVNTGELFF	TGTGCCGGACGTAGCGGGGTTAACACCGGGGAGCTGTTTTTT
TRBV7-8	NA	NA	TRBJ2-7	CASSPLLGGNEQYF	TGTGCCAGCAGCCCGCTTCTGGGGGGTAACGAGCAGTACTTC
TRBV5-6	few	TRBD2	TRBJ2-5	CASSLFRREGQETQYF	TGTGCCAGCAGCTTGTTTCGCCGGGAGGGACAAGAGACCCAGTACTTC
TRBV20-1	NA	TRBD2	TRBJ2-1	CSARGRSGRGNEQFF	TGCAGTGCTAGAGGGAGGAGCGGGAGGGGGAATGAGCAGTTCTTC
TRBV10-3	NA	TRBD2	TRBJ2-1	CAISESLAGGNEQFF	TGTGCCATCAGTGAGTCGCTAGCGGGAGGCAATGAGCAGTTCTTC
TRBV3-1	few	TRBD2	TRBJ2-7	CASSELAGGEQYF	TGTGCCAGCAGCGAACTAGCGGGAGGCGAGCAGTACTTC
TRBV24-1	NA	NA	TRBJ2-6	CATSRGLASGANVLTF	TGTGCCACCAGCAGGGGATTGGCGTCCGGGGCCAACGTCCTGACTTTC
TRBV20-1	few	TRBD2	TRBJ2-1	CSASSGTSLDEQFF	TGCAGTGCTAGTAGCGGGACCAGTCTCGATGAGCAGTTCTTC
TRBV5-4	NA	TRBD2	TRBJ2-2	CASSLLAGGGTGELFF	TGTGCCAGCAGCTTGCTCGCGGGAGGAGGCACCGGGGAGCTGTTTTTT
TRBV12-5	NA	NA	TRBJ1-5	CASGSRKSGQPQHF	TGTGCTAGTGGTTCCAGGAAAAGCGGACAGCCCCAGCATTTT
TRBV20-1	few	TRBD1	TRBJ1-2	CSATRQGGYGYTF	TGCAGTGCGACTCGACAGGGGGGCTATGGCTACACCTTC
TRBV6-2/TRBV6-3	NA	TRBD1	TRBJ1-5	CASSYFLDRGFTSNQPQHF	TGTGCCAGCAGTTACTTCTTGGACAGGGGATTTACGAGCAATCAGCCCCAGCATTTT